This T cell receptor (beta chain) was recovered during a study of shared clonotypes between healthy human individuals. Study-wide findings and caveats: Genetic and exposure-history diversity was limited by the small donor number.

With respect to this clone: Its specificity is unknown.

Replicate PCRs from sorted subsets contained around 200 ng DNA, which is 30,000 to 35,000 T cell genomes. Method: immunoSEQ multiplex PCR; TCRdb's copy keeps in-frame clones and lacks some. The profile shows fewer than 1 million clones, approximately 97% of them singletons. The CDR3 runs 16 residues. V trimming: 3 bases; J trimming: 7 bases; junction bases outside the gene matches: 11. Germline CDR1 and CDR2: SGHVS and FQNEAQ. CD8 cells classed as naive were CD45RO-negative and positively selected for CCR7, excluding terminally differentiated effector memory CD45RA+ cells. The clonotype was recovered from a man aged 30 to 39 in good health. Specimen: naive CD8+ T cells sorted from blood. The chain combines TRBV7-8 with TRBJ2-1; TRBD2 agrees at 8 bases. The CDR3 DNA follows: TGTGCCAGCAGCTTCGGGTTGACTAGCGTGGTTAATGAGCAGTTCTTC. Amino acids: CASSFGLTSVVNEQFF.